The text below deals with one T cell receptor (beta chain). Assay used: immunoSEQ multiplex PCR; TCRdb lists only in-frame clones, some missing. The sample gives some 30,000 clones, roughly 90% of which show up once; roughly 15% is in the top ten. V was cut by 0 bases and J by 2 bases, with 17 bases left in between. This CDR3 comprises 17 residues. CDR1 is SGDLS, CDR2 YYNGEE, per germline. These data are taken from a study of OX40 agonist ivuxolimab in advanced cancers. About the research overall: Patients were dosed intravenously with ivuxolimab at 0.01 to 10 mg/kg every 2 weeks. In three patients, partial responses were observed, one with hepatocellular carcinoma and two with cutaneous melanoma.

Material: CD4+ or CD8+ T cells sorted from blood, obtained in a trial of the OX40 agonist ivuxolimab. This chain joins TRBV9 and TRBJ2-5; D remains ambiguous. This TCR was recovered from an adult with an advanced solid tumor such as melanoma, head and neck, liver or kidney cancer. The CDR3 protein is CASSVAPLAWNQETQYF. The CDR3 DNA is TGTGCCAGCAGCGTAGCCCCTCTCGCGTGGAATCAAGAGACCCAGTACTTC.